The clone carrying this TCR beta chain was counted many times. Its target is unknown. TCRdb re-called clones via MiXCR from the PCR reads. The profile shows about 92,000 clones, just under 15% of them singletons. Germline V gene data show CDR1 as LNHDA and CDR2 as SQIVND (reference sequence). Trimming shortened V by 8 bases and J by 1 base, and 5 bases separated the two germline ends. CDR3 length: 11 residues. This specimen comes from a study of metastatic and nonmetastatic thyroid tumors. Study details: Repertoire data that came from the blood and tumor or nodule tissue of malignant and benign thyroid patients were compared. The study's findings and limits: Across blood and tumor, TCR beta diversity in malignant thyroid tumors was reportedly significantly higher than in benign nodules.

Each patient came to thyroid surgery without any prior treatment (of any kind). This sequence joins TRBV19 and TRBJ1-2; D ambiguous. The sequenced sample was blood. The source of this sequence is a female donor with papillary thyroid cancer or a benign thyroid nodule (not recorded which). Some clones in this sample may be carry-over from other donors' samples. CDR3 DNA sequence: TGTGCCAGTGAAAATAACTATGGCTACACCTTC. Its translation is CASENNYGYTF.